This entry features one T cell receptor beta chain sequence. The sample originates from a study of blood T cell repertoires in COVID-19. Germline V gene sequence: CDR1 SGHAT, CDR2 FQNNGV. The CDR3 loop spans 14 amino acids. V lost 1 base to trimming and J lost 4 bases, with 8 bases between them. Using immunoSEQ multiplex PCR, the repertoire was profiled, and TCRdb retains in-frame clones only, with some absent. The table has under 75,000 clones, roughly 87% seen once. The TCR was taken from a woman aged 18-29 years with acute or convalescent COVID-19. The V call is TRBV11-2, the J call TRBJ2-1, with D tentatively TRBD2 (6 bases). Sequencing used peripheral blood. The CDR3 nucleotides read TGTGCCAGCAGCTTAGGCGGGGCGTACAATGAGCAGTTCTTC. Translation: CASSLGGAYNEQFF.